These 29 T cell receptor beta chains were all obtained from the same sample, sequenced in a study of T cell responses to AZD1222 COVID-19 vaccine. Clones were read by immunoSEQ multiplex PCR, and TCRdb kept only the in-frame ones, dropping some. The sample carries about 80,000 clones, around 85% recorded once. The source was peripheral blood, collected 28 days after the second AZD1222 dose. These TCRs come from an adult who received the AZD1222 COVID-19 vaccine.

This chain joins TRBV2 and TRBJ2-1, with D possibly being TRBD1 or TRBD2 (5 bases each). CDR1 is SNHLY, CDR2 FYNNEI, per germline. The CDR3 extends over 14 amino acids. V was shortened by 7 bases and J by 1 base, with 11 bases between the two germline ends. CDR3 DNA: TGTGCCAGCACGGGCAGGGAGTCCTACAATGAGCAGTTCTTC. This gives the protein CASTGRESYNEQFF.

The count of this clone is one. The V call is TRBV6-6, the J call TRBJ2-7, with D hard to call. Looked up from germline, CDR1 is MNHNY and CDR2 is SVGAGI (reference sequence). This CDR3 is built from 14 residues. V lost 5 bases and J lost 2, with 13 bases in between. CDR3 loop: CASSPHTSPYEQYF. CDR3 in DNA: TGTGCCAGCAGTCCACACACTTCACCCTACGAGCAGTACTTC.

This clone was observed once. The chain carries TRBV5-1 and TRBJ1-1; TRBD1 aligns across 10 bases. J was trimmed by 0 bases and V by 7 bases; bases with no gene match: 3. The CDR3 has 14 residues. CDR1 and CDR2 from the germline V gene are SGHRS and YFSETQ. The CDR3 sequence is CASGTGVLNTEAFF. The CDR3 DNA reads as TGCGCCAGCGGGACAGGGGTTCTGAACACTGAAGCTTTCTTT.

This chain connects TRBV7-2 to TRBJ1-4, with 7 bases identical to TRBD1. CDR3 length equals 15 residues. CDR1 is SGHTA and CDR2 is FQGNSA in the germline V gene. V gave up 5 bases and J gave up 7 bases; unmatched junction bases: 10. CDR3 region: CASSPGDRDVEKLFF. The DNA for the CDR3 is TGTGCCAGCAGCCCCGGCGACAGGGATGTTGAAAAACTGTTTTTT.

V is TRBV27 and J is TRBJ2-6, with TRBD1 matching 9 bases. Trimming took 7 bases from V and 0 from J; bases not matched to a gene: 16. CDR3 length equals 20 residues. Germline CDR1 reads MNHEY; CDR2 reads SMNVEV (reference sequence). CDR3 protein: CASKRGKTQGAHSGANVLTF. DNA for the CDR3: TGTGCCAGCAAAAGAGGAAAGACACAGGGGGCCCACTCTGGGGCCAACGTCCTGACTTTC.

The gene calls are TRBV9 and TRBJ2-1; no firm D call. Trimming shortened V by 4 bases and J by 7 bases, and 12 bases separated the two germline ends. The CDR3 consists of 13 residues. Germline values: CDR1 SGDLS, CDR2 YYNGEE. The CDR3 loop is CASSKDLRNEQFF. The DNA of the CDR3 is TGTGCCAGCAGCAAGGACCTCAGGAATGAGCAGTTCTTC.

The chain links TRBV9 to TRBJ2-3; TRBD2 is a possible D gene (5 bases). The germline CDR1 and CDR2 sequences are SGDLS and YYNGEE. The germline V and J ends were trimmed by 0 bases and 0 bases, with 17 bases remaining between them. This CDR3 is built from 18 residues. Written as DNA, the CDR3 is TGTGCCAGCAGCGTAGCGGGATGGGGTAGCCCAAGCACAGATACGCAGTATTTT. Residues: CASSVAGWGSPSTDTQYF.

CDR3 sequence reads: CASSCDRVRDQPQHF. The CDR3 DNA is TGTGCCAGCAGCTGTGACAGGGTCAGGGATCAGCCCCAGCATTTT. The chain is built from TRBV7-3 and TRBJ1-5, with TRBD1 matching 7 bases. This CDR3 region has 15 residues. V lost 4 bases and J lost 5; bases outside the gene matches: 8. The germline CDR1 and CDR2 sequences are SGHTA and FQGTGA.

The gene calls are TRBV6-5 and TRBJ2-2; TRBD1 is a possible D gene (5 bases). Germline loops: CDR1 MNHEY, CDR2 SVGAGI. Trimming took 6 bases from V and 4 from J, leaving 15 bases between them. The CDR3 has 15 amino acids. The CDR3, as DNA: TGTGCCAGCAGGGACCTCGACAGAGTCACCGGGGAGCTGTTTTTT. Amino acids: CASRDLDRVTGELFF.

This chain joins TRBV7-6 and TRBJ2-3; 9 bases are a match to TRBD1. V shed 5 bases and J 4 bases; nucleotides not matched to a gene: 10. The CDR3 sequence is 16 residues long. Germline CDR1 reads SGHVS; CDR2 reads FNYEAQ. Here the CDR3 DNA reads TGTGCCAGCAGCGGCCTACAGGGGGCTGAATCAGATACGCAGTATTTT. Its protein is CASSGLQGAESDTQYF. The full variable domain, with the rest looked up from reference TRBV7-6 and TRBJ2-3, is GAGVSQSPRYKVTKRGQDVALRCDPISGHVSLYWYRQALGQGPEFLTYFNYEAQQDKSGLPNDRFSAERPEGSISTLTIQRTEQRDSAMYRCASSGLQGAESDTQYFGPGTRLTVL.

The CDR3, as DNA: TGTGCCACCAGCAGAGGACAAGGAACCTTAGGGGCTAATGAAAAACTGTTTTTT. It specifies CATSRGQGTLGANEKLFF. The chain employs TRBV15 and TRBJ1-4, with D perhaps matching TRBD1 (5 bases). The CDR3 length is 18 residues. Germline CDR1 LNHNV, CDR2 YYDKDF (reference sequence). Trimming removed 1 base at V and 3 bases at J, with 18 bases between.

The chain carries TRBV10-3 and TRBJ1-5; D unclear. The CDR3 has 14 residues. Trimming took off 2 bases at V and 6 bases at J, with 11 bases between the two ends. CDR1 and CDR2 (germline): ENHRY, SYGVKD. The CDR3 nucleotides are TGTGCCATCAGTGAGCGAGGGTCCGGTCAGCCCCAGCATTTT. Protein product: CAISERGSGQPQHF.

The chain joins TRBV27 to TRBJ1-5, with a possible D match to TRBD1 (5 bases). Trimming pared 4 bases from V and 4 bases from J, leaving 14 bases between. The CDR3 loop spans 15 amino acids. Germline V gene sequence: CDR1 MNHEY, CDR2 SMNVEV (reference sequence). The CDR3 DNA sequence: TGTGCCAGCAGTTCTTTAGGGGCAGGGAATCAGCCCCAGCATTTT. This sequence encodes CASSSLGAGNQPQHF.

The chain combines TRBV24-1 with TRBJ1-4; no definite D call. Trimming took off 3 bases at V and 0 bases at J, with 4 bases between the two ends. CDR3 size: 14 residues. The germline gives CDR1 KGHDR, CDR2 SFDVKD. For the CDR3, the DNA is TGTGCCACCAGTGATGCAACAACTAATGAAAAACTGTTTTTT. It codes for CATSDATTNEKLFF.

The CDR3 nucleotides read TGTGCCAGCAGTTTCCCACCTGAAGCTTTCTTT. It encodes CASSFPPEAFF. The chain uses TRBV28 and TRBJ1-1; D not certain. The CDR3 spans 11 residues. Trimming took off 3 bases at V and 6 bases at J, with 5 bases between the two ends. CDR1 and CDR2 (germline): MDHEN, SYDVKM. The complete variable domain, with remaining parts taken from reference TRBV28 and TRBJ1-1, reads DVKVTQSSRYLVKRTGEKVFLECVQDMDHENMFWYRQDPGLGLRLIYFSYDVKMKEKGDIPEGYSVSREKKERFSLILESASTNQTSMYLCASSFPPEAFFGQGTRLTVV.

This chain uses TRBV4-3 with TRBJ2-5; 11 bases are a match to TRBD2. The CDR3 has 14 amino acids. J lost 3 bases, V lost 3 bases, and 0 bases had no gene match. Germline V gives CDR1 LGHNA, CDR2 YSLEER. Here the CDR3 reads CASSQGLAEETQYF. The DNA for the CDR3 is TGCGCCAGCAGCCAGGGACTAGCGGAAGAGACCCAGTACTTC.

The chain carries TRBV19 and TRBJ1-5; D uncertain. Germline V gene lookup returns CDR1 LNHDA and CDR2 SQIVND (reference sequence). The CDR3 consists of 13 residues. V dropped 7 bases and J dropped 0 bases, with 7 bases sitting between them. The CDR3 is CASTGSSNQPQHF. DNA for the CDR3: TGTGCCAGTACGGGGAGTAGCAATCAGCCCCAGCATTTT.

This sequence joins TRBV11-2 and TRBJ2-3; possibly TRBD2 for D (5 bases). This CDR3 contains 16 residues. Per the germline V gene, CDR1 is SGHAT and CDR2 is FQNNGV. The V end was cut by 5 bases, the J end by 2 bases, with 17 bases between. In nucleotides, the CDR3 is TGTGCCAGCAGCCAACTTAGTGGAGGCCCCACAGATACGCAGTATTTT. Translated, it gives CASSQLSGGPTDTQYF.

The chain has TRBV9 and TRBJ2-7; 10 bases map to TRBD1. Germline loops: CDR1 SGDLS, CDR2 YYNGEE. The CDR3 totals 17 residues. After removal of 0 bases from V and 4 bases from J, the junction contained 10 bases not matched to a gene. CDR3 amino acids: CASSVEREGQGRYEQYF. DNA of the CDR3: TGTGCCAGCAGCGTAGAACGCGAGGGACAGGGGAGATACGAGCAGTACTTC. Filled out from reference TRBV9 and TRBJ2-7, the complete variable domain reads DSGVTQTPKHLITATGQRVTLRCSPRSGDLSVYWYQQSLDQGLQFLIQYYNGEERAKGNILERFSAQQFPDLHSELNLSSLELGDSALYFCASSVEREGQGRYEQYFGPGTRLTVT.

This clone was counted a single time. This chain joins TRBV7-9 and TRBJ2-1; 10 bases are shared with TRBD1. The germline gives CDR1 SEHNR, CDR2 FQNEAQ (reference sequence). This CDR3 is built from 16 residues. Trimming at V came to 5 bases and at J to 7 bases, leaving 11 bases not matched to a gene. CDR3 DNA sequence: TGTGCCAGCAGCCCGGGCGGGGGGACAGGGGTTAATGAGCAGTTCTTC. Translating gives CASSPGGGTGVNEQFF.

The chain couples TRBV6-1 to TRBJ1-5; 8 bases align to TRBD1. This CDR3 has 14 residues. Trimming at V came to 5 bases and at J to 5 bases, leaving 5 bases not matched to a gene. Germline lookup yields CDR1 MNHNS and CDR2 SASEGT. The CDR3 DNA sequence: TGTGCCAGCAGTTCCGGACAGGGCGATCAGCCCCAGCATTTT. Translating gives CASSSGQGDQPQHF.

The V gene is TRBV30, the J gene TRBJ2-1; D might be TRBD1 (6 bases). The CDR3 length is 14 residues. Germline V lookup: CDR1 GTSNPN, CDR2 SVGIG (reference sequence). With 3 bases removed from V and 7 bases from J, the gap between germline ends came to 16 bases. The CDR3 DNA reads as TGTGCCTGGAGCAAGGGGGTAGGGGCAAATGAGCAGTTCTTC. Protein product: CAWSKGVGANEQFF.

The chain links TRBV7-3 to TRBJ2-1; D tentatively fits TRBD1 or TRBD2 (5 bases each). Trimming shortened V by 5 bases and J by 6 bases, and 17 bases separated the two germline ends. In germline, CDR1 is SGHTA, CDR2 FQGTGA. There are 15 residues in the CDR3. The CDR3 region has the DNA TGTGCCAGCAGCCGAGTCGGGGACGGACTCAATGAGCAGTTCTTC. Translating it yields CASSRVGDGLNEQFF.

The V and J genes are TRBV11-2 and TRBJ2-1; 8 positions match TRBD2. The CDR3 extends over 15 amino acids. Per germline, CDR1 SGHAT and CDR2 FQNNGV. Unmatched junction bases numbered 3, after V lost 1 base and J lost 4 bases. The CDR3 is CASSLGVAGYNEQFF. The CDR3 nucleotides read TGTGCCAGCAGCTTAGGAGTAGCGGGGTACAATGAGCAGTTCTTC.

The chain combines TRBV5-1 with TRBJ1-1; the D gene is possibly TRBD1 (5 bases). Trimming shortened V by 0 bases and J by 9 bases, and 12 bases separated the two germline ends. This CDR3 comprises 13 residues. The V gene's germline CDR1 is SGHRS and CDR2 YFSETQ. The CDR3 DNA reads as TGCGCCAGCAGCTTGGCTGGCAGGGCGCAAGCTTTCTTT. As protein: CASSLAGRAQAFF.

The gene calls are TRBV10-3 and TRBJ1-1, with TRBD1 as a possible D gene (5 bases). Per germline, CDR1 ENHRY and CDR2 SYGVKD. This CDR3 has 15 amino acids. V gave up 3 bases and J gave up 4 bases, with 15 bases separating them. In DNA form, the CDR3 reads TGTGCCATCAGTGAACCGGTCAGGGAGGGCACTGAAGCTTTCTTT. It specifies CAISEPVREGTEAFF.

This clone has more than one count but fewer than ten. The V gene is TRBV24-1, the J gene TRBJ2-1; the match to TRBD1 covers 9 bases. V lost 9 bases, J lost 7 bases, and 9 bases stayed unmatched. Germline V CDR1 and CDR2: KGHDR, SFDVKD. The CDR3 is 14 amino acids. CDR3 protein: CATSRDREINEQFF. CDR3 nucleotide sequence: TGTGCCACCTCCCGGGACAGGGAGATTAATGAGCAGTTCTTC.

The rearrangement uses TRBV4-2 and TRBJ1-6; D gene uncertain. This CDR3 has 15 residues. Trimming removed 4 bases from V and 4 bases from J, with 11 bases in between. CDR1 is LGHNA and CDR2 is YNFKEQ in the germline V gene. CDR3 in DNA: TGTGCCAGCAGCCCGCGGCGGGAGTATAATTCACCCCTCCACTTT. Translating it yields CASSPRREYNSPLHF.

This chain uses TRBV10-3 with TRBJ1-1; no definite D call. This CDR3 region has 15 residues. Trimming shortened V by 10 bases and J by 1 base, and 19 bases separated the two germline ends. Germline assignment: CDR1 ENHRY and CDR2 SYGVKD. The CDR3 loop is CATISPGAGNTEAFF. The CDR3 DNA reads as TGTGCCACCATATCCCCGGGCGCGGGGAACACTGAAGCTTTCTTT.